One and the same sample provided the 27 T cell receptor beta chains below, sequenced in a study of shared clonotypes between healthy human individuals. TCRdb's copy holds only in-frame clones and misses some; the assay was immunoSEQ multiplex PCR. The table has some 95,000 clones, 60% to 70% seen once. Sequencing used memory CD8+ T cells sorted from blood. As for subset: CD45RO+ cells pooled with CCR7-negative TemRA cells. The origin of the receptors is a man aged 30 to 45 in good health.

The chain joins TRBV7-9 to TRBJ2-7; D gene unclear. Germline CDR1 SEHNR, CDR2 FQNEAQ (reference sequence). With 5 bases removed from V and 1 base from J, the gap between germline ends came to 21 bases. This CDR3 is 17 amino acids long. The CDR3 spells CASSRTSRPPISYEQYF. The CDR3 bases are TGTGCCAGCAGCCGCACCTCTAGGCCGCCGATATCCTACGAGCAGTACTTC.

The chain links TRBV7-2 to TRBJ2-5, with D maybe TRBD2 (6 bases). There are 15 residues in the CDR3. V lost 0 bases and J 2 bases, leaving 10 bases between the germline ends. Germline assignment: CDR1 SGHTA and CDR2 FQGNSA. The CDR3 is CASSLAAGSQETQYF. For the CDR3, the DNA is TGTGCCAGCAGCTTAGCGGCGGGGTCTCAAGAGACCCAGTACTTC.

As DNA, the CDR3 is TGTGCCAGCAGCTTAGCTGTTGGTCAGCCCCAGCATTTT. Protein sequence: CASSLAVGQPQHF. This chain joins TRBV7-6 and TRBJ1-5; D is uncertain. This CDR3 contains 13 residues. Trimming stripped 0 bases from V and 6 bases from J, with 6 bases between. CDR1 is SGHVS and CDR2 is FNYEAQ in the germline V gene.

The genes are TRBV5-1 and TRBJ2-1; 12 bases match TRBD2. This CDR3 contains 16 residues. In germline, CDR1 is SGHRS, CDR2 YFSETQ. The ends lost 2 bases at V and 2 bases at J; junction bases unmatched: 2. CDR3 in amino acids: CASSFRTSGTYNEQFF. The CDR3, as DNA: TGCGCCAGCAGCTTCAGGACTAGCGGGACCTACAATGAGCAGTTCTTC.

The chain has TRBV5-6 and TRBJ2-3, with D perhaps TRBD1 (5 bases). There are 15 residues in the CDR3. The V and J ends lost 0 bases and 4 bases respectively, with 12 bases between them. From germline, CDR1 is SGHDT and CDR2 YYEEEE. CDR3 in amino acids: CASSLGGRASDTQYF. The CDR3 nucleotides are TGTGCCAGCAGCTTGGGGGGCAGGGCGTCAGATACGCAGTATTTT.

The chain combines TRBV5-6 with TRBJ1-1, with 8 nucleotides matching TRBD1. The V segment lost 4 bases and the J segment 0 bases; nucleotides outside the gene matches: 8. This CDR3 is built from 16 residues. CDR1 is SGHDT and CDR2 is YYEEEE in the germline V gene. CDR3 sequence reads: CASSRNRGWMNTEAFF. The CDR3 nucleotides read TGTGCCAGCAGCCGGAACAGGGGGTGGATGAACACTGAAGCTTTCTTT.

This chain joins TRBV7-3 and TRBJ1-1; D not certain. This CDR3 contains 12 residues. Deletions cut 5 bases from V and 11 bases from J, with 15 bases between. Germline values: CDR1 SGHTA, CDR2 FQGTGA. The DNA of the CDR3 is TGTGCCAGCAGCATCAGACGCTCTGCGGCTTTCTTT. It codes for CASSIRRSAAFF.

J is TRBJ2-5 and V is TRBV29-1, with TRBD2 identical over 8 bases. The CDR3 extends over 13 amino acids. Germline CDR1 SQVTM, CDR2 ANQGSEA. After removal of 3 bases from V and 4 bases from J, the junction contained 4 bases not matched to a gene. The CDR3 reads CSVEREAGETQYF. CDR3 bases: TGCAGCGTTGAGCGGGAGGCAGGAGAGACCCAGTACTTC.

J is TRBJ2-7 and V is TRBV6-6; D is unresolved. Germline V gene data show CDR1 as MNHNY and CDR2 as SVGAGI (reference sequence). The V end lost 5 bases, the J end lost 0 bases, and 14 bases lay between the germline ends. The CDR3 is 15 residues long. The CDR3, as DNA: TGTGCCAGCAGTCCCACCAAGTGGAGCTCCTACGAGCAGTACTTC. It is translated as CASSPTKWSSYEQYF.

The rearrangement uses TRBV6-5 and TRBJ2-7; 11 nucleotides match TRBD1. Germline CDR1 and CDR2: MNHEY and SVGAGI. The CDR3 loop spans 15 amino acids. J was trimmed by 5 bases and V by 3 bases; bases with no gene match: 6. CDR3 sequence (DNA): TGTGCCAGCAGTTATTTGGACAGGGGGCTCGACGAGCAGTACTTC. Translated, it gives CASSYLDRGLDEQYF.

The chain recombines TRBV7-9 with TRBJ1-3, with no clear D. Germline CDR1 and CDR2: SEHNR and FQNEAQ (reference sequence). This CDR3 has 14 amino acids. Trimming removed 7 bases from V and 2 bases from J, with 12 bases in between. CDR3: CASILGNTGNTIYF. In DNA, the CDR3 is TGTGCCAGCATCTTGGGGAACACTGGAAACACCATATATTTT.

The V call is TRBV10-1, the J call TRBJ2-2, with a possible D match to TRBD2 (5 bases). The length of the CDR3 is 16 residues. CDR1 is WNHNN, CDR2 SYGVQD, per germline (reference sequence). Trimming stripped 2 bases from V and 2 bases from J, with 12 bases between. CDR3 region: CASSEMRVGNTGELFF. The CDR3 DNA sequence: TGCGCCAGCAGTGAGATGCGGGTTGGAAACACCGGGGAGCTGTTTTTT.

The chain uses TRBV19 and TRBJ1-5; D gene uncertain. The CDR3 is 14 residues long. Germline CDR1 and CDR2: LNHDA and SQIVND (reference sequence). V dropped 3 bases and J dropped 3 bases, with 9 bases sitting between them. CDR3 residues: CASSIAGNNQPQHF. The CDR3 region has the DNA TGTGCCAGTAGTATCGCGGGAAACAATCAGCCCCAGCATTTT.

The chain couples TRBV28 to TRBJ2-3; maybe TRBD2 (6 bases). Germline lookup yields CDR1 MDHEN and CDR2 SYDVKM. Deletions cut 3 bases from V and 6 bases from J, with 16 bases between. The CDR3 loop spans 15 amino acids. CDR3 residues: CASSFVRDGGDTQYF. The CDR3, as DNA: TGTGCCAGCAGTTTTGTCCGGGATGGGGGGGATACGCAGTATTTT.

This clone was observed a handful of times. The chain uses TRBV6-1 and TRBJ1-1; possibly TRBD1 for D (5 bases). Deletions cut 4 bases from V and 0 bases from J, with 12 bases between. CDR1 is MNHNS, CDR2 SASEGT, per germline. CDR3 length equals 15 residues. The CDR3 DNA sequence: TGTGCCAGCAGTGGGGGGTTCAGGGTGAACACTGAAGCTTTCTTT. Amino acid sequence: CASSGGFRVNTEAFF.

The chain has TRBV7-8 and TRBJ2-7, with D perhaps TRBD1 (5 bases). CDR3 length: 15 amino acids. CDR1 is SGHVS, CDR2 FQNEAQ, per germline. Between the trimmed V and J ends, which lost 2 bases and 2 bases, there was a span of 13 bases. The CDR3 here is CASSLRRGGTYEQYF. The CDR3, as DNA: TGTGCCAGCAGCTTACGTAGGGGTGGCACCTACGAGCAGTACTTC.

The chain employs TRBV6-1 and TRBJ1-2; 9 bases line up with TRBD1. The V gene end was trimmed by 7 bases and the J gene end by 4 bases; junction bases not matched to a gene: 7. CDR3 length: 14 amino acids. The germline V gene encodes CDR1 MNHNS and CDR2 SASEGT. The CDR3, as DNA: TGTGCCAGCACCCCCGGGACAGGGTCCTATGGCTACACCTTC. Its protein is CASTPGTGSYGYTF.

This clone was recorded a few times. The chain links TRBV6-6 to TRBJ1-5, with D unresolved. Trimming took 6 bases from V and 7 from J, leaving 13 bases between them. The CDR3 extends over 13 amino acids. Germline V gene lookup returns CDR1 MNHNY and CDR2 SVGAGI (reference sequence). Here the CDR3 reads CASSPYGRQPQHF. CDR3 DNA sequence: TGTGCCAGCAGCCCCTATGGCAGGCAGCCCCAGCATTTT.

The chain is built from TRBV5-5 and TRBJ1-4, with D perhaps TRBD1 (5 bases). The CDR3 runs 14 residues. Germline CDR1 and CDR2: SGHKS and YYEKEE (reference sequence). The germline V and J ends were trimmed by 0 bases and 5 bases, with 8 bases remaining between them. Here the CDR3 reads CASSLGGANEKLFF. The DNA for the CDR3 is TGTGCCAGCAGCTTGGGAGGGGCGAATGAAAAACTGTTTTTT.

This clone was counted between two and nine times. The chain links TRBV27 to TRBJ1-1; tentative D call: TRBD1 (5 bases). The CDR3 is 14 residues long. The V end lost 1 base, the J end lost 1 base, and 7 bases lay between the germline ends. The V gene's germline CDR1 is MNHEY and CDR2 SMNVEV (reference sequence). In DNA, the CDR3 is TGTGCCAGCAGTTTATGGGGGTCGAACACTGAAGCTTTCTTT. Its protein is CASSLWGSNTEAFF.

The sample holds a few counts of this clone. V is TRBV7-9 and J is TRBJ2-7, with a tentative D call TRBD2 (5 bases). Germline V CDR1 and CDR2: SEHNR, FQNEAQ (reference sequence). V shed 2 bases and J shed 3 bases, with 14 bases lying between them. CDR3 size: 15 residues. CDR3 amino acids: CASSLPSGIGYEQYF. DNA of the CDR3: TGTGCCAGCAGCTTACCTTCGGGAATCGGCTACGAGCAGTACTTC.

This clone was observed at least ten times. This chain links TRBV29-1 with TRBJ2-3; TRBD1 or TRBD2 may be the D gene (5 bases each). Germline CDR1 is SQVTM and CDR2 is ANQGSEA. Trimming removed 1 base at V and 0 bases at J, with 11 bases between. This CDR3 has 15 amino acids. The chain's CDR3 is CSVEGDGPSTDTQYF. The CDR3 DNA follows: TGCAGCGTTGAAGGGGACGGACCTAGCACAGATACGCAGTATTTT.

The chain employs TRBV6-5 and TRBJ2-7, with a weak D call TRBD1 (6 bases). This CDR3 comprises 12 residues. V was shortened by 6 bases and J by 9 bases, with 15 bases between the two germline ends. In germline, CDR1 is MNHEY, CDR2 SVGAGI. CDR3 in DNA: TGTGCCAGCAGCCCCGGGACATTTGGGCAGTACTTC. This gives the protein CASSPGTFGQYF.

This chain links TRBV28 with TRBJ1-5, with D possibly being TRBD1 (5 bases). This CDR3 is 13 amino acids long. Trimming removed 6 bases at V and 4 bases at J, with 10 bases between. Germline lookup yields CDR1 MDHEN and CDR2 SYDVKM. The CDR3 DNA reads TGTGCCAGCAGCGACAGCCTTAATCAGCCCCAGCATTTT. As protein: CASSDSLNQPQHF.

This chain links TRBV30 with TRBJ2-7, with D possibly being TRBD1 (6 bases). The germline V and J ends were trimmed by 0 bases and 2 bases, with 8 bases remaining between them. The V gene's germline CDR1 is GTSNPN and CDR2 SVGIG (reference sequence). There are 13 residues in the CDR3. For the CDR3, the DNA is TGTGCCTGGAGTGTTACAGGGCCCTACGAGCAGTACTTC. This codes for CAWSVTGPYEQYF.

The CDR3 loop is CASRPGLSQETQYF. The CDR3 bases are TGTGCCAGCAGGCCGGGACTCTCACAAGAGACCCAGTACTTC. The rearrangement links TRBV28 to TRBJ2-5; D may be TRBD2 (6 bases). Germline-derived CDR1 and CDR2 are MDHEN and SYDVKM. V was clipped by 6 bases and J by 2 bases, with 13 bases between them. This CDR3 is 14 amino acids long.

The chain has TRBV5-1 and TRBJ2-3; a possible D gene is TRBD1 (6 bases). V was shortened by 1 base and J by 8 bases, with 17 bases between the two germline ends. The CDR3 runs to 15 residues. Germline loops: CDR1 SGHRS, CDR2 YFSETQ. CDR3 loop: CASSLTDWTVFTQYF. CDR3 nucleotide sequence: TGCGCCAGCAGCTTGACAGACTGGACAGTTTTTACGCAGTATTTT.